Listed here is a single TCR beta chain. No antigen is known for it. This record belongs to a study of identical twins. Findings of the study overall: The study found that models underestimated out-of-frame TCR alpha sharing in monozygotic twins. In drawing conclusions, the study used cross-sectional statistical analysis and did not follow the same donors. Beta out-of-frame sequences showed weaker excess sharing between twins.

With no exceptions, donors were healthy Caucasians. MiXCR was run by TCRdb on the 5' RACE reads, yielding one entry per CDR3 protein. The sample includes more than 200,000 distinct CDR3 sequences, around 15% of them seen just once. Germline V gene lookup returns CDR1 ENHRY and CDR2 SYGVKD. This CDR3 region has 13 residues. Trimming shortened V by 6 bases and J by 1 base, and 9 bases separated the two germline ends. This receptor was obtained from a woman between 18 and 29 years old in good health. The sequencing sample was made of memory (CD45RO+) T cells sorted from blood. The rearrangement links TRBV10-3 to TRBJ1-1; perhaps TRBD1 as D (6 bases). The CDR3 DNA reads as TGTGCCATCAGACAGGGAACGAACACTGAAGCTTTCTTT. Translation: CAIRQGTNTEAFF.